The clone carrying this TCR beta chain was seen more than once but under ten times. Other nucleotide sequences in the sample specify the same CDR3. With 2 bases removed from V and 0 bases from J, the gap between germline ends came to 7 bases. CDR1 and CDR2 (germline): SEHNR, FQNEAQ (reference sequence). This CDR3 is 14 amino acids long. Per the original data handling: Filtering of immunoSEQ junctional sequences could not match full-length read filtering. Data came from immunoSEQ multiplex PCR; TCRdb stores just in-frame clones and leaves some out. Clonal size and the V and J genes are those of that table, whereas D and trimming came from the DNA. The repertoire holds some 2.4 million clones, over 85% seen once, with around 0.4% in the top ten. This entry belongs to a study of shared clonotypes between healthy human individuals. Across the study: Three plates each covered CD4 naive and memory; CD8 naive two, CD8 memory one.

Caucasian adults living in Nashville, Tennessee, provided all samples. Naive CD45RA+ and memory CD45RA-negative subsets were split from CD4+ cells. Source material: naive CD4+ T cells from PBMCs. Documented subset: CD45RA+ positively selected. The V gene is TRBV7-9, the J gene TRBJ1-1; the D gene is possibly TRBD1 (5 bases). This sequence was found in a man aged 18-30 years in good health. Some clones in this sample may be carry-over from other donors' samples. This chain's CDR3 is CASSLRQMNTEAFF. The CDR3 DNA is TGTGCCAGCAGCTTACGACAGATGAACACTGAAGCTTTCTTT.